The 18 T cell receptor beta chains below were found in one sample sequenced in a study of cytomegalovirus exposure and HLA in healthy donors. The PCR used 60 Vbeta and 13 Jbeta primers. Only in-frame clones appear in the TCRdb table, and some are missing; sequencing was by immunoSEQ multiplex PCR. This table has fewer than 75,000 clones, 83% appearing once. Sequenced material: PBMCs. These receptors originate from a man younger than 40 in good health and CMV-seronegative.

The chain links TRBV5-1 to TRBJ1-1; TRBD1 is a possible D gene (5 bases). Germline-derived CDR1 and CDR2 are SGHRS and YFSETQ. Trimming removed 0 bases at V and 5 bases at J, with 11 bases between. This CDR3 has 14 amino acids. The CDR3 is CASSLAGIGTEAFF. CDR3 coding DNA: TGCGCCAGCAGCTTGGCAGGGATAGGAACTGAAGCTTTCTTT. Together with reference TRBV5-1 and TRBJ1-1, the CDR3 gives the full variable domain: KAGVTQTPRYLIKTRGQQVTLSCSPISGHRSVSWYQQTPGQGLQFLFEYFSETQRNKGNFPGRFSGRQFSNSRSEMNVSTLELGDSALYLCASSLAGIGTEAFFGQGTRLTVV.

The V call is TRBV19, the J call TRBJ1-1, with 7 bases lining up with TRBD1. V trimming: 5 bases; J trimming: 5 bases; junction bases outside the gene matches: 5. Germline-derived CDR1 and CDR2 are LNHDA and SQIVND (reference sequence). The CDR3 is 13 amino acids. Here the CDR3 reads CASSPLQGTEAFF. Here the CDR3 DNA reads TGTGCCAGTAGTCCATTACAGGGGACTGAAGCTTTCTTT. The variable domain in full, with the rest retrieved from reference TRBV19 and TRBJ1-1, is DGGITQSPKYLFRKEGQNVTLSCEQNLNHDAMYWYRQDPGQGLRLIYYSQIVNDFQKGDIAEGYSVSREKKESFPLTVTSAQKNPTAFYLCASSPLQGTEAFFGQGTRLTVV.

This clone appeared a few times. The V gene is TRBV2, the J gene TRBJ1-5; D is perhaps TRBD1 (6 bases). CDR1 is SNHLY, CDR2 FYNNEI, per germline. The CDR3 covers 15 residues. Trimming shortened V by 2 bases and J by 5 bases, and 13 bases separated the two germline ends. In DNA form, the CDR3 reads TGTGCCAGCAGTGAATCGGTGGGGGGGCATCAGCCCCAGCATTTT. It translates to CASSESVGGHQPQHF.

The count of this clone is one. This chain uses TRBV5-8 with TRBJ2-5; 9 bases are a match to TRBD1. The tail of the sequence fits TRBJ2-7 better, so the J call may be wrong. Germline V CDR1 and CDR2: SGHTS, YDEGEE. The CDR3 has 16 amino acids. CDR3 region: CASSLEWDRVFNEQYF. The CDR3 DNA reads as TGTGCCAGCAGCTTGGAATGGGACAGGGTTTTCAACGAGCAGTACTTC.

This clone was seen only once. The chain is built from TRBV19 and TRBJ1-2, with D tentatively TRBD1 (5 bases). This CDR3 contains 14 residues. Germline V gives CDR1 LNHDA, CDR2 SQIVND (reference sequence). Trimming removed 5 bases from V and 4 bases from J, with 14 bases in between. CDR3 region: CASSPTRDAYGYTF. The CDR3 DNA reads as TGTGCCAGTAGTCCGACCAGGGATGCCTATGGCTACACCTTC.

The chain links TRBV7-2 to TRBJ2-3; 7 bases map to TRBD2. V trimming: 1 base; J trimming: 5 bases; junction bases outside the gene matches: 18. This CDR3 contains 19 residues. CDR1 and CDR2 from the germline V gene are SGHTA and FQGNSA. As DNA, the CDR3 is TGTGCCAGCAGCTTAGTAGGGGCCAGAACGGGAGGTGATAAAGATACGCAGTATTTT. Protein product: CASSLVGARTGGDKDTQYF.

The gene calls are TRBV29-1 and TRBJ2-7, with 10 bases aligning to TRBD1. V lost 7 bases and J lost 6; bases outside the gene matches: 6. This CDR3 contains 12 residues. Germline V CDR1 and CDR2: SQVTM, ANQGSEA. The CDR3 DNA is TGCAGCGGACAGGGGGCAGGTGGCGAGCAGTACTTC. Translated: CSGQGAGGEQYF.

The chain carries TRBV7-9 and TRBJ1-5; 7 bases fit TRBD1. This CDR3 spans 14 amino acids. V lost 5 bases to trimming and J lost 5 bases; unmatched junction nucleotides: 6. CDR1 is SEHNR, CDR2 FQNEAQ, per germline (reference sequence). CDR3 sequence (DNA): TGTGCCAGCAGCCTGGGTCAGGGGGATCAGCCCCAGCATTTT. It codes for CASSLGQGDQPQHF. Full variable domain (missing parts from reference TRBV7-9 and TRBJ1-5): DTGVSQNPRHKITKRGQNVTFRCDPISEHNRLYWYRQTLGQGPEFLTYFQNEAQLEKSRLLSDRFSAERPKGSFSTLEIQRTEQGDSAMYLCASSLGQGDQPQHFGDGTRLSIL.

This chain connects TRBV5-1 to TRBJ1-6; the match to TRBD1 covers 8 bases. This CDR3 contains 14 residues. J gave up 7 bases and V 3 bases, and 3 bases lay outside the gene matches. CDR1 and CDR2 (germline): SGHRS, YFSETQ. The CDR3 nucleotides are TGCGCCAGCAGCTCGACAGGGGAGAATTCACCCCTCCACTTT. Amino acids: CASSSTGENSPLHF.

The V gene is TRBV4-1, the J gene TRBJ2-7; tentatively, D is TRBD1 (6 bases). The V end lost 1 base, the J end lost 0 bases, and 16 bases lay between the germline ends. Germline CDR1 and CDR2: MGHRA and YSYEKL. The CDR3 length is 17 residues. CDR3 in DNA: TGCGCCAGCAGCCAAGCGGGGCAGGGGATACGCTCCTACGAGCAGTACTTC. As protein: CASSQAGQGIRSYEQYF.

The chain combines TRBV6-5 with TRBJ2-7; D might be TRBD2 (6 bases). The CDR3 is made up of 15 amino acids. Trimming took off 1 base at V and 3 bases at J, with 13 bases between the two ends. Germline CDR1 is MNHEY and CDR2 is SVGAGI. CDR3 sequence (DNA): TGTGCCAGCAGTTACTTGGCTAGCGCAGGCTACGAGCAGTACTTC. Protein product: CASSYLASAGYEQYF.

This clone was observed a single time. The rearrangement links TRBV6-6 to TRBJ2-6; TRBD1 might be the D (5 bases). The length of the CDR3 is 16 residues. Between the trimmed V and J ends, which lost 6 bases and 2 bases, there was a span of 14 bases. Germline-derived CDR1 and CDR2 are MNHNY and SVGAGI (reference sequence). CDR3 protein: CASRIRQPAGANVLTF. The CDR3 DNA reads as TGTGCCAGCAGGATAAGACAGCCAGCTGGGGCCAACGTCCTGACTTTC.

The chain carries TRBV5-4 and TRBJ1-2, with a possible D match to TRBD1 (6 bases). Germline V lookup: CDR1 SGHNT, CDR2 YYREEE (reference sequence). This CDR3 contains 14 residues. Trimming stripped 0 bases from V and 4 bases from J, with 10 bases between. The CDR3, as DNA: TGTGCCAGCAGCTTGGCGGGGACAATCTATGGCTACACCTTC. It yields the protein CASSLAGTIYGYTF.

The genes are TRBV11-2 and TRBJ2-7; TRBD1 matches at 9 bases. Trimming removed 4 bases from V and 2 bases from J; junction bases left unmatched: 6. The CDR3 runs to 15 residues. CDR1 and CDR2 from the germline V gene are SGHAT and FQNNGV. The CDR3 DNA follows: TGTGCCAGCAGCTCCCGGGACAGGGCAACCTACGAGCAGTACTTC. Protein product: CASSSRDRATYEQYF.

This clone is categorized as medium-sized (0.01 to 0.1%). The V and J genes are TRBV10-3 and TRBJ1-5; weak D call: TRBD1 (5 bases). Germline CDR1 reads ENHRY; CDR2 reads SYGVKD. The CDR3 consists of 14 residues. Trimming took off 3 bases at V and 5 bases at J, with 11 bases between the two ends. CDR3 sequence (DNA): TGTGCCATCAGTGAAGGGGTTGGGGATCAGCCCCAGCATTTT. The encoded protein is CAISEGVGDQPQHF.

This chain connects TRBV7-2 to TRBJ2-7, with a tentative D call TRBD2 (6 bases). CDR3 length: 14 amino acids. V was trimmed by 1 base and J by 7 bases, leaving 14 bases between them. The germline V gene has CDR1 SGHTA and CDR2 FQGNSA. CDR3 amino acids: CASSLGAGLWEQYF. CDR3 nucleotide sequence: TGTGCCAGCAGCTTAGGAGCGGGCCTTTGGGAGCAGTACTTC.

This CDR3 reads CSVEGTSGFLDREQFF. CDR3 coding DNA: TGCAGCGTTGAAGGAACTAGCGGGTTTCTGGACCGTGAGCAGTTCTTC. V usage is TRBV29-1 and J usage is TRBJ2-1, with TRBD2 matching over 9 bases. Germline V gives CDR1 SQVTM, CDR2 ANQGSEA. The ends lost 1 base at V and 9 bases at J; junction bases unmatched: 13. The CDR3 is 16 residues long.

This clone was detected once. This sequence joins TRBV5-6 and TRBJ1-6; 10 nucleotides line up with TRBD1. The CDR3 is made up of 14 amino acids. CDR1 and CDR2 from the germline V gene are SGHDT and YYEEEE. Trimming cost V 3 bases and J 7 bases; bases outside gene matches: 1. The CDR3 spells CASSWDRGNSPLHF. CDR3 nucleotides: TGTGCCAGCAGCTGGGACAGGGGAAATTCACCCCTCCACTTT. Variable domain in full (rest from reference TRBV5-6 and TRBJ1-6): DAGVTQSPTHLIKTRGQQVTLRCSPKSGHDTVSWYQQALGQGPQFIFQYYEEEERQRGNFPDRFSGHQFPNYSSELNVNALLLGDSALYLCASSWDRGNSPLHFGNGTRLTVT.